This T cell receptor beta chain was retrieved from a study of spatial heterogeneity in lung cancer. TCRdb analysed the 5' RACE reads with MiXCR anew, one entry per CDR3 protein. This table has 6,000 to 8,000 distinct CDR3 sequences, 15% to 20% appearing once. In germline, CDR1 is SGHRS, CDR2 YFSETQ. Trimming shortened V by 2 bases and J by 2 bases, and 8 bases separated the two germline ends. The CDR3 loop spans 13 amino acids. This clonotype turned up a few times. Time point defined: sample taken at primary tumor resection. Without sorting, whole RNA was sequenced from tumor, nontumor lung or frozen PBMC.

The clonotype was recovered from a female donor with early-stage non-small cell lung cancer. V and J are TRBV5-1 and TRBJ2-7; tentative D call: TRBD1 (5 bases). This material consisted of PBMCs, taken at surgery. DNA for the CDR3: TGCGCCAGCAGCTTTGGGGCAGCCTACGAGCAGTACTTC. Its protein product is CASSFGAAYEQYF.